Presented here are 7 T cell receptor beta chains from one specimen sequenced in a study of blood T cell repertoires in COVID-19. TCRdb's copy holds only in-frame clones and misses some; the assay was immunoSEQ multiplex PCR. This sample yields over 250,000 clones, of which 86% are seen a single time; roughly 14% belongs to the top ten. The source material was peripheral blood. The receptor source for this set is a woman in her 70s with COVID-19, enrolled during active disease.

The chain joins TRBV6-6 to TRBJ2-7, with TRBD2 identical over 8 bases. CDR3 length: 11 residues. The V segment lost 8 bases and the J segment 7 bases; nucleotides outside the gene matches: 4. CDR1 MNHNY and CDR2 SVGAGI come from the germline V gene (reference sequence). CDR3 in amino acids: CASERGGEQYF. The CDR3 DNA follows: TGTGCCAGCGAACGGGGGGGAGAGCAGTACTTC.

The CDR3 region has the DNA TGTGCCAGCAAAGTCCAGACTGGAAACACCATATATTTT. Translated, it gives CASKVQTGNTIYF. The chain combines TRBV3-1 (or the pseudogene TRBV3-2) with TRBJ1-3, with D hard to call. V lost 7 bases and J lost 2, with 9 bases in between. CDR3 size: 13 residues. The germline V gene encodes CDR1 LGHDT and CDR2 YNNKEL (reference sequence).

The J gene is TRBJ1-6, the V gene TRBV15; no firm D call. Germline assignment: CDR1 LNHNV and CDR2 YYDKDF (reference sequence). The CDR3 is 18 amino acids. The V gene lost 0 bases and the J gene lost 6 bases, with 18 bases spanning the gap. The chain's CDR3 is CATSREEGGNPLNSPLHF. DNA of the CDR3: TGTGCCACCAGCAGAGAGGAAGGAGGAAACCCCCTTAATTCACCCCTCCACTTT.

J is TRBJ1-2 and V is TRBV3-1 (or the pseudogene TRBV3-2); D unclear. The CDR3 consists of 12 residues. Germline values: CDR1 LGHDT, CDR2 YNNKEL (reference sequence). Trimming removed 1 base at V and 7 bases at J, with 7 bases between. In DNA form, the CDR3 reads TGTGCCAGCAGCCAAGTACAGTTTGGCTACACCTTC. Amino acids: CASSQVQFGYTF.

This clone showed up just once. V is TRBV6-1 and J is TRBJ2-2; the D gene is possibly TRBD2 (6 bases). CDR1 is MNHNS and CDR2 is SASEGT in the germline V gene. The length of the CDR3 is 15 residues. With 2 bases removed from V and 6 bases from J, the gap between germline ends came to 13 bases. The CDR3 bases are TGTGCCAGCAGTGAACGACTAGTGGGGGCCGGGGAGCTGTTTTTT. It translates to CASSERLVGAGELFF.

Only one count was recorded for this clone. The chain links TRBV7-9 to TRBJ1-4; 11 bases are shared with TRBD1. V lost 3 bases, J lost 6 bases, and 3 bases stayed unmatched. The germline CDR1 and CDR2 sequences are SEHNR and FQNEAQ (reference sequence). The CDR3 loop spans 15 amino acids. CDR3 residues: CASSFGDRGYEKLFF. As DNA, the CDR3 is TGTGCCAGCAGCTTCGGGGACAGGGGGTATGAAAAACTGTTTTTT.

The chain is built from TRBV27 and TRBJ2-7; tentatively, D is TRBD1 (6 bases). V dropped 9 bases and J dropped 0 bases, with 18 bases sitting between them. CDR1 is MNHEY and CDR2 is SMNVEV in the germline V gene (reference sequence). This CDR3 region has 15 residues. CDR3 amino acids: CASRKTGHLSYEQYF. The CDR3 nucleotides read TGTGCCAGTCGGAAGACGGGACACCTCTCCTACGAGCAGTACTTC.